This TCR beta chain appears in the sequencing data of a study of blood T cell repertoires in COVID-19. The overall study: Samples representing acute and convalescent COVID-19 were sourced from the United States, Italy and Spain. PBMCs, B-cell-depleted T cells, or T cells were the source of the cDNA or gDNA that made up the material.

Original handling: Estimation of nucleated cell counts was performed using reference gene primer amplification. The method was immunoSEQ multiplex PCR; TCRdb's version includes in-frame clones alone and lacks a portion of them. D and trimming were read from the DNA, whereas the V and J calls and clone size are those reported in that table. Of some 20,000 clones detected, 60% to 85% appear once; the ten largest clones hold around 50%. CDR3 length: 16 amino acids. Germline V CDR1 and CDR2: SGHTA, FQGNSA. Trimming cost V 5 bases and J 0 bases, with 11 bases left between them. This clone was counted once.

The sequence was collected from an elderly man with acute or convalescent COVID-19. Specimen: peripheral blood. V is TRBV7-2 and J is TRBJ2-6; D is unresolved. The CDR3 DNA reads TGTGCCAGCAGCCCGCGAGCAGGCTCTGGGGCCAACGTCCTGACTTTC. As protein: CASSPRAGSGANVLTF. The entire variable domain, with the rest obtained from reference TRBV7-2 and TRBJ2-6, is as follows: GAGVSQSPSNKVTEKGKDVELRCDPISGHTALYWYRQSLGQGLEFLIYFQGNSAPDKSGLPSDRFSAERTGGSVSTLTIQRTQQEDSAVYLCASSPRAGSGANVLTFGAGSRLTVL.